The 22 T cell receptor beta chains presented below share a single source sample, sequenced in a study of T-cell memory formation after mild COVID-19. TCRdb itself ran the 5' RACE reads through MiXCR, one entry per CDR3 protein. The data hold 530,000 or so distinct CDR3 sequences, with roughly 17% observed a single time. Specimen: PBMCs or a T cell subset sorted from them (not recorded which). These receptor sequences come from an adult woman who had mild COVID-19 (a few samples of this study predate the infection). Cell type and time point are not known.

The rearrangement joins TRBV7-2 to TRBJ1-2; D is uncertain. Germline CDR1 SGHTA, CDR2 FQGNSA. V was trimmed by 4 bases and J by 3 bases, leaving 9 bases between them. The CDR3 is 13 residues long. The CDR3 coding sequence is TGTGCCAGCAGCTATGGACGAGACTATGGCTACACCTTC. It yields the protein CASSYGRDYGYTF.

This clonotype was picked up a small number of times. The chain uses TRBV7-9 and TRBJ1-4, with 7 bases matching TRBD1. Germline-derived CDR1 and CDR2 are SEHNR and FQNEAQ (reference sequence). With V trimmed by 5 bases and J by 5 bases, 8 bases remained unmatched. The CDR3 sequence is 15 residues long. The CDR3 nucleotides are TGTGCCAGCAGCCCAAGGGGACAGTCAAATGAAAAACTGTTTTTT. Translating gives CASSPRGQSNEKLFF.

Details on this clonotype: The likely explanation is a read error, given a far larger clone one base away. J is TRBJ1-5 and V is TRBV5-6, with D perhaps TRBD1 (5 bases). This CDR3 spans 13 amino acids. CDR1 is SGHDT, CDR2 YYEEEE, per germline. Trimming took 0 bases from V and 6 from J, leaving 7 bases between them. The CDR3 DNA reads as TGTGCCAGCAGCTTGGGGGGCAGTCAGCCCCAGCATTTT. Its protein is CASSLGGSQPQHF.

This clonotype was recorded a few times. The CDR3 sequence is CASSLMTGPFYEQYF. As DNA, the CDR3 is TGCGCCAGCAGCTTAATGACAGGGCCCTTTTACGAGCAGTACTTC. The rearrangement joins TRBV4-3 to TRBJ2-7; 7 positions agree with TRBD1. V lost 5 bases and J lost 4; bases outside the gene matches: 11. The CDR3 has 15 residues. Germline CDR1 and CDR2: LGHNA and YSLEER.

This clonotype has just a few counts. The CDR3 is CASSRGVRDEAFF. CDR3 nucleotide sequence: TGTGCCAGCAGCCGAGGAGTCAGGGATGAAGCTTTCTTT. The gene calls are TRBV6-5 and TRBJ1-1, with D tentatively TRBD1 (5 bases). The CDR3 runs 13 residues. Trimming left V 6 bases short and J 7 bases short, with 15 bases between. Germline CDR1 MNHEY, CDR2 SVGAGI.

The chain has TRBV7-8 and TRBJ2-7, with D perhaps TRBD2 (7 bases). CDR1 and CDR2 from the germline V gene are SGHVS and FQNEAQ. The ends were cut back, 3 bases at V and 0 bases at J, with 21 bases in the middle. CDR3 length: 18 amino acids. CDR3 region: CASSLGGRSGTSSYEQYF. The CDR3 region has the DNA TGTGCCAGCAGCTTGGGGGGGCGTTCGGGCACGAGCTCCTACGAGCAGTACTTC.

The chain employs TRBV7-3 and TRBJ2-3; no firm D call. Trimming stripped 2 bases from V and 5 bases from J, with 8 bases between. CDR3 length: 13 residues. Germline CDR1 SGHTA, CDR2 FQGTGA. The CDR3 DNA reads TGTGCCAGCAGCTTATTCCCGGGAGATACGCAGTATTTT. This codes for CASSLFPGDTQYF.

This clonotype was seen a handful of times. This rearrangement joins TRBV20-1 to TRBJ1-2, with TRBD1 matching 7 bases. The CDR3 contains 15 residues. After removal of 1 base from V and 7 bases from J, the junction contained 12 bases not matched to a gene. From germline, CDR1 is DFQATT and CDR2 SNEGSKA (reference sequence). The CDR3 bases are TGCAGTGCTAGAGGGCCCCGGGGACAGAACGTTGGCTACACCTTC. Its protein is CSARGPRGQNVGYTF.

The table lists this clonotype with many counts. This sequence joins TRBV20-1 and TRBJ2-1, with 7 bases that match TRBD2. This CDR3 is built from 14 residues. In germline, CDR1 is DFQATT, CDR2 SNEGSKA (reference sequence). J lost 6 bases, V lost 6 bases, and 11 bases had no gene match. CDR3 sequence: CSAYHTSARNEQFF. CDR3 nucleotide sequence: TGCAGTGCCTACCACACTAGCGCACGCAATGAGCAGTTCTTC.

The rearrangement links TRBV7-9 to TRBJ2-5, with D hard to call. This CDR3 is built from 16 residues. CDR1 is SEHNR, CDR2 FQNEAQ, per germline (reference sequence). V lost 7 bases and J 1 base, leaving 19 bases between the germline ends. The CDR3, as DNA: TGTGCCAGCATCATAGGAAAGGAACCAGCCCAAGAGACCCAGTACTTC. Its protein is CASIIGKEPAQETQYF.

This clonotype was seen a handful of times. Here the CDR3 DNA reads TGCGCCAGCAGCTTGTGGAGGCGGCTAGCGGGAGTCGTGTACGAGCAGTACTTC. Translating gives CASSLWRRLAGVVYEQYF. V usage is TRBV5-1 and J usage is TRBJ2-7; 10 bases align to TRBD2. The V segment lost 1 base and the J segment 4 bases; nucleotides outside the gene matches: 14. This CDR3 spans 18 amino acids. Germline CDR1 is SGHRS and CDR2 is YFSETQ.

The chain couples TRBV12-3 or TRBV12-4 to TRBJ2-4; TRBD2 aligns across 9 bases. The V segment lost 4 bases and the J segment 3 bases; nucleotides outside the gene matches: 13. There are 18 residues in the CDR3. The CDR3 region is CASSSPLLAGYGKNIQYF. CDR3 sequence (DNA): TGTGCCAGCAGTTCCCCACTTCTAGCGGGATATGGCAAAAACATTCAGTACTTC.

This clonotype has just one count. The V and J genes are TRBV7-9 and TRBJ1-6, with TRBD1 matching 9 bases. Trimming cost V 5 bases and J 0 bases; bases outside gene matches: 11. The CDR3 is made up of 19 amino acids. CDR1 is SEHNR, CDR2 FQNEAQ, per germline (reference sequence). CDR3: CASSRVGGQGSSYNSPLHF. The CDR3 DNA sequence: TGTGCCAGCAGCCGAGTCGGTGGACAGGGGAGCTCCTATAATTCACCCCTCCACTTT.

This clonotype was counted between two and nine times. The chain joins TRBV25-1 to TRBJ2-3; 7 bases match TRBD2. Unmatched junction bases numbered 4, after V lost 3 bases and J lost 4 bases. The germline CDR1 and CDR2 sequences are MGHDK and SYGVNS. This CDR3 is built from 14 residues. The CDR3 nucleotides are TGTGCCAGCAGTGAGGAGGGAGGGGCAGATACGCAGTATTTT. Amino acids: CASSEEGGADTQYF.

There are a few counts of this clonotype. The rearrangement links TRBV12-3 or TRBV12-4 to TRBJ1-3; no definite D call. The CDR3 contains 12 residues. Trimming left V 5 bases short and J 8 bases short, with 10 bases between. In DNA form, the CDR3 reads TGTGCCAGCAGTCTTTTAGTGGACACCATATATTTT. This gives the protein CASSLLVDTIYF.

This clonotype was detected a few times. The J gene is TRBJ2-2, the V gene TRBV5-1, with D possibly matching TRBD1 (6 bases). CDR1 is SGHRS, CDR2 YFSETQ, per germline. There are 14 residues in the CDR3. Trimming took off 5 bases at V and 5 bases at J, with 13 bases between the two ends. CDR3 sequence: CASRQRGSTGELFF. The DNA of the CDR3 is TGCGCCAGCAGGCAGAGGGGGTCTACCGGGGAGCTGTTTTTT.

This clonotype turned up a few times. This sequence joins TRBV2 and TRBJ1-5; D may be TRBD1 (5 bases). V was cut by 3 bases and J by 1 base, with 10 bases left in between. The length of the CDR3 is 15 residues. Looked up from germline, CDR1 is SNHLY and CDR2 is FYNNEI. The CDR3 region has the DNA TGTGCCAGCAGTGAGGGACTAGGAAGCAATCAGCCCCAGCATTTT. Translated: CASSEGLGSNQPQHF.

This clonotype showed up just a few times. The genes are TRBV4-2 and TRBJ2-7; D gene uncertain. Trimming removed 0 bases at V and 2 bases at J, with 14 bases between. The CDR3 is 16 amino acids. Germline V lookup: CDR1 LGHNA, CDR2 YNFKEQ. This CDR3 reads CASSQDTRTVPYEQYF. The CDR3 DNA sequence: TGTGCCAGCAGCCAAGATACCCGGACGGTCCCCTACGAGCAGTACTTC.

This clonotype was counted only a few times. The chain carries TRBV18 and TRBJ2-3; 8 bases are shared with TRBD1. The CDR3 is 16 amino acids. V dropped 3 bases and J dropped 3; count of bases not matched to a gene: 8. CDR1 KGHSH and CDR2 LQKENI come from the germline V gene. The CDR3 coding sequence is TGTGCCAGCTCACCGACCGGACAGGGAGGAACAGATACGCAGTATTTT. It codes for CASSPTGQGGTDTQYF.

CDR3 coding DNA: TGTGCCAGCAGTTCCCAAGGTGCCACCTACGAGCAGTACTTC. The encoded protein is CASSSQGATYEQYF. The chain recombines TRBV28 with TRBJ2-7, with D hard to call. The CDR3 has 14 residues. With 4 bases removed from V and 2 bases from J, the gap between germline ends came to 12 bases. Germline V gives CDR1 MDHEN, CDR2 SYDVKM.

CDR3 DNA: TGCAGTGCTTCCGACAGCTCCTACGAGCAGTACTTC. Its protein product is CSASDSSYEQYF. V is TRBV20-1 and J is TRBJ2-7, with D possibly TRBD1 on 5 matching bases. The CDR3 contains 12 residues. The germline V gene encodes CDR1 DFQATT and CDR2 SNEGSKA (reference sequence). V shed 5 bases and J shed 0 bases, with 8 bases lying between them.

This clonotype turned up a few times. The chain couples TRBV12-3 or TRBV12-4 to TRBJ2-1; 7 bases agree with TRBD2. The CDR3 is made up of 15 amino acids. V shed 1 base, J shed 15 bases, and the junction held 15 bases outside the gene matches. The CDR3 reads CASSLVSVPGTNMFF. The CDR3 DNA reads TGTGCCAGCAGTTTAGTCTCGGTCCCCGGGACTAATATGTTCTTC.